This TCR beta chain came from a study of graft-versus-host responses after intestinal transplantation. Study overall: Anti-thymocyte globulin induction preceded about 3 years of tacrolimus and steroid maintenance in all recipients.

The CDR3 covers 13 residues. In germline, CDR1 is SGHAT, CDR2 FQNNGV. The V gene lost 1 base and the J gene lost 8 bases, with 8 bases spanning the gap. TCRdb's copy holds only in-frame clones and misses some; the assay was immunoSEQ multiplex PCR. This table holds about 54,000 clones, roughly nine tenths found once. Sequenced material: PBMCs, taken about 93 weeks after intestinal transplant. V and J are TRBV11-2 and TRBJ1-4; D gene unclear. This TCR was recovered from a human patient who received an intestinal transplant, so some T cells may come from the graft donor. CDR3 nucleotide sequence: TGTGCCAGCAGCTTAGGAAACGGGGAAAAACTGTTTTTT. Its translation is CASSLGNGEKLFF.